Presented here are 29 T cell receptor beta chains from one specimen sequenced in a study of T cell changes during pregnancy in multiple sclerosis. This table comes from immunoSEQ multiplex PCR, and its TCRdb copy is limited to in-frame clones, with some not included. The sample includes approximately 70,000 clones, 80% to 95% of them seen just once. The sample in question was peripheral blood, obtained in the first trimester of pregnancy. The receptors were gathered from a female donor with multiple sclerosis, enrolled in a pregnancy study.

CDR3 DNA: TGTGCCAGTAGTGATCCGGGACTAGCGGCAGATACGCAGTATTTT. Translated, it gives CASSDPGLAADTQYF. V gene TRBV19 combines with J gene TRBJ2-3; TRBD2 agrees at 11 bases. The trim removed 5 bases at V and 4 bases at J, leaving 5 bases unmatched. Germline-derived CDR1 and CDR2 are LNHDA and SQIVND (reference sequence). The CDR3 runs 15 residues.

The V gene is TRBV29-1, the J gene TRBJ2-7; TRBD2 matches at 7 bases. This CDR3 has 14 residues. Germline-derived CDR1 and CDR2 are SQVTM and ANQGSEA. J gave up 1 base and V 4 bases, and 7 bases lay outside the gene matches. This CDR3 is CSVAVQRGSYEQYF. As DNA, the CDR3 is TGCAGCGTTGCTGTTCAGCGGGGTTCCTACGAGCAGTACTTC.

The chain joins TRBV5-1 to TRBJ1-1; 8 bases are shared with TRBD1. The J segment lost 8 bases and the V segment lost 4 bases, leaving 1 base of the junction unmatched. This CDR3 spans 11 amino acids. Germline V CDR1 and CDR2: SGHRS, YFSETQ. This CDR3 reads CASSGTGEAFF. Written as DNA, the CDR3 is TGCGCCAGCAGCGGGACAGGCGAAGCTTTCTTT.

The chain has TRBV30 and TRBJ1-2; 9 bases are shared with TRBD1. This CDR3 has 14 residues. Germline V gene data show CDR1 as GTSNPN and CDR2 as SVGIG (reference sequence). V lost 2 bases, J lost 6 bases, and 7 bases stayed unmatched. The CDR3 sequence is CAWSRWDREDGYTF. DNA for the CDR3: TGTGCCTGGAGTCGTTGGGACAGGGAGGATGGCTACACCTTC.

The chain has TRBV27 and TRBJ1-1, with D perhaps TRBD1 (5 bases). The CDR3 runs 14 residues. V lost 3 bases and J lost 0, with 8 bases in between. Germline loops: CDR1 MNHEY, CDR2 SMNVEV (reference sequence). CDR3 protein: CASSFGGVNTEAFF. The DNA of the CDR3 is TGTGCCAGCAGTTTCGGGGGTGTGAACACTGAAGCTTTCTTT.

This sequence joins TRBV6-5 and TRBJ2-7, with 8 bases aligning to TRBD1. V lost 6 bases to trimming and J lost 3 bases; unmatched junction nucleotides: 1. The germline CDR1 and CDR2 sequences are MNHEY and SVGAGI. CDR3 length: 12 residues. The CDR3 region is CASRTGGYEQYF. CDR3 bases: TGTGCCAGCAGAACAGGGGGCTACGAGCAGTACTTC.

This clone occurred once. V gene TRBV11-2 combines with J gene TRBJ2-7; D is uncertain. V was pared by 5 bases and J by 2 bases, with 13 bases between. The CDR3 length is 14 residues. Germline CDR1 SGHAT, CDR2 FQNNGV. The CDR3 here is CASSSLTGTYEQYF. For the CDR3, the DNA is TGTGCCAGCAGCAGCCTGACGGGTACCTACGAGCAGTACTTC.

The chain is built from TRBV2 and TRBJ1-5; D is perhaps TRBD1 (5 bases). Trimming removed 4 bases from V and 3 bases from J, with 13 bases in between. CDR3 length: 15 residues. Germline assignment: CDR1 SNHLY and CDR2 FYNNEI. CDR3 DNA: TGTGCCAGCAGTGTCAACAGGTTGATCAATCAGCCCCAGCATTTT. It translates to CASSVNRLINQPQHF.

The chain is built from TRBV9 and TRBJ2-2; TRBD1 matches 10 bases. The CDR3 extends over 15 amino acids. The ends lost 4 bases at V and 5 bases at J; junction bases unmatched: 5. Germline V gene sequence: CDR1 SGDLS, CDR2 YYNGEE. CDR3 nucleotides: TGTGCCAGCAGCACCGGGACAGGGGAAACCGGGGAGCTGTTTTTT. Protein sequence: CASSTGTGETGELFF.

The chain recombines TRBV20-1 with TRBJ2-1; D unresolved. The V end was cut by 6 bases, the J end by 7 bases, with 7 bases between. Germline CDR1 is DFQATT and CDR2 is SNEGSKA (reference sequence). The CDR3 has 10 residues. The CDR3 DNA sequence: TGCAGTGCGTACAAGAATGAGCAGTTCTTC. This translates into CSAYKNEQFF.

This chain connects TRBV20-1 to TRBJ1-2; 7 bases line up with TRBD1. V shed 6 bases, J shed 7 bases, and the junction held 5 bases outside the gene matches. The CDR3 runs to 11 residues. Germline V gene sequence: CDR1 DFQATT, CDR2 SNEGSKA (reference sequence). This CDR3 reads CSAPGGIGYTF. DNA of the CDR3: TGCAGTGCCCCAGGGGGTATTGGCTACACCTTC.

This rearrangement joins TRBV7-8 to TRBJ2-7, with a possible D match to TRBD1 (6 bases). The V end lost 5 bases, the J end lost 3 bases, and 8 bases lay between the germline ends. The CDR3 consists of 12 residues. Germline CDR1 SGHVS, CDR2 FQNEAQ. Written as DNA, the CDR3 is TGTGCCAGCAGCAGGGACATCTACGAGCAGTACTTC. Its protein product is CASSRDIYEQYF.

The sample holds a few counts of this clone. V gene TRBV30 combines with J gene TRBJ2-1, with 7 bases that match TRBD1. The V gene's germline CDR1 is GTSNPN and CDR2 SVGIG (reference sequence). The CDR3 extends over 14 amino acids. With V trimmed by 7 bases and J by 0 bases, 6 bases remained unmatched. This CDR3 is CAFLRQGSYNEQFF. In DNA form, the CDR3 reads TGTGCCTTCCTCCGACAGGGCTCCTACAATGAGCAGTTCTTC.

This chain joins TRBV19 and TRBJ2-2; perhaps TRBD1 as D (5 bases). V was clipped by 2 bases and J by 2 bases, with 6 bases between them. Germline assignment: CDR1 LNHDA and CDR2 SQIVND (reference sequence). The CDR3 length is 14 residues. CDR3 DNA: TGTGCCAGTAGTATACAGGGCAACACCGGGGAGCTGTTTTTT. Amino acid sequence: CASSIQGNTGELFF. Filled out from reference TRBV19 and TRBJ2-2, the complete variable domain reads DGGITQSPKYLFRKEGQNVTLSCEQNLNHDAMYWYRQDPGQGLRLIYYSQIVNDFQKGDIAEGYSVSREKKESFPLTVTSAQKNPTAFYLCASSIQGNTGELFFGEGSRLTVL.

The V gene is TRBV6-4, the J gene TRBJ2-5, with a weak D call TRBD1 (6 bases). The V gene's germline CDR1 is MRHNA and CDR2 SNTAGT. V lost 6 bases, J lost 1 base, and 18 bases lay in between. CDR3 length: 16 amino acids. Here the CDR3 DNA reads TGTGCCAGCAGGCCGCAGCGGACAGATCGCCAAGAGACCCAGTACTTC. Translating gives CASRPQRTDRQETQYF.

This clone was observed a handful of times. The chain links TRBV30 to TRBJ1-1; D remains ambiguous. Germline-derived CDR1 and CDR2 are GTSNPN and SVGIG (reference sequence). The CDR3 is 13 amino acids. V dropped 4 bases and J dropped 0 bases, with 9 bases sitting between them. Written as DNA, the CDR3 is TGTGCCTGGACCATATCTATGAACACTGAAGCTTTCTTT. Its protein is CAWTISMNTEAFF.

This chain uses TRBV5-6 with TRBJ2-2, with D uncertain. The CDR3 loop spans 15 amino acids. CDR1 is SGHDT, CDR2 YYEEEE, per germline. The V gene lost 0 bases and the J gene lost 4 bases, with 10 bases spanning the gap. The CDR3 reads CASSLAGYATGELFF. The CDR3 nucleotides are TGTGCCAGCAGCTTGGCCGGGTATGCCACCGGGGAGCTGTTTTTT.

This rearrangement joins TRBV28 to TRBJ2-6; D may be TRBD1 (6 bases). Deletions cut 6 bases from V and 4 bases from J, with 13 bases between. The CDR3 contains 15 residues. Germline V gene lookup returns CDR1 MDHEN and CDR2 SYDVKM. CDR3 amino acids: CASRSGVGGANVLTF. The DNA for the CDR3 is TGTGCCAGCAGATCAGGGGTCGGCGGGGCCAACGTCCTGACTTTC. The whole variable domain, filled in from reference TRBV28 and TRBJ2-6, reads DVKVTQSSRYLVKRTGEKVFLECVQDMDHENMFWYRQDPGLGLRLIYFSYDVKMKEKGDIPEGYSVSREKKERFSLILESASTNQTSMYLCASRSGVGGANVLTFGAGSRLTVL.

J is TRBJ1-1 and V is TRBV7-2, with D possibly matching TRBD1 (6 bases). The CDR3 length is 14 residues. The germline V gene has CDR1 SGHTA and CDR2 FQGNSA. V gave up 6 bases and J gave up 0 bases, with 11 bases separating them. The CDR3: CASRSRGMNTEAFF. The CDR3 DNA sequence: TGTGCCAGCAGGAGCAGGGGCATGAACACTGAAGCTTTCTTT.

This chain joins TRBV30 and TRBJ2-7; the D gene is possibly TRBD1 (5 bases). Germline-derived CDR1 and CDR2 are GTSNPN and SVGIG (reference sequence). The CDR3 length is 13 residues. V shed 3 bases and J shed 4 bases, with 13 bases lying between them. The CDR3 coding sequence is TGTGCCTGGAGCGGGCAGGGTTGGTACGAGCAGTACTTC. This codes for CAWSGQGWYEQYF.

V and J are TRBV7-2 and TRBJ1-3; D uncertain. The ends were cut back, 4 bases at V and 4 bases at J, with 5 bases in the middle. There are 12 residues in the CDR3. Germline V CDR1 and CDR2: SGHTA, FQGNSA. The CDR3 DNA follows: TGTGCCAGCAGCTCCCTCGGAAACACCATATATTTT. Amino acid sequence: CASSSLGNTIYF.

J is TRBJ1-2 and V is TRBV6-6, with D perhaps matching TRBD1 (6 bases). Trimming pared 6 bases from V and 3 bases from J, leaving 17 bases between. The length of the CDR3 is 15 residues. CDR1 MNHNY and CDR2 SVGAGI come from the germline V gene (reference sequence). The CDR3 coding sequence is TGTGCCAGCAGCTCCCGGTCGGACAGAGACTATGGCTACACCTTC. Translated, it gives CASSSRSDRDYGYTF.

The chain couples TRBV28 to TRBJ1-5; the match to TRBD1 covers 7 bases. The CDR3 covers 16 residues. V dropped 2 bases and J dropped 2; count of bases not matched to a gene: 6. The germline gives CDR1 MDHEN, CDR2 SYDVKM. The CDR3 loop is CASSLPGGDGNQPQHF. CDR3 sequence (DNA): TGTGCCAGCAGTTTACCAGGGGGAGATGGCAATCAGCCCCAGCATTTT.

This sequence joins TRBV5-4 and TRBJ2-3, with D possibly matching TRBD2 (6 bases). V gave up 0 bases and J gave up 5 bases, with 10 bases separating them. This CDR3 has 14 amino acids. Germline V CDR1 and CDR2: SGHNT, YYREEE (reference sequence). The chain's CDR3 is CASSLAGAGDTQYF. DNA for the CDR3: TGTGCCAGCAGCTTGGCGGGAGCTGGAGATACGCAGTATTTT.

The V gene is TRBV5-5, the J gene TRBJ1-1; no reliable D call. This CDR3 has 16 amino acids. With 4 bases removed from V and 1 base from J, the gap between germline ends came to 17 bases. CDR1 SGHKS and CDR2 YYEKEE come from the germline V gene (reference sequence). The DNA for the CDR3 is TGTGCCAGCAGCGATTATGCGCGAAGTTCGAACACTGAAGCTTTCTTT. Its protein is CASSDYARSSNTEAFF.

The chain couples TRBV30 to TRBJ1-2, with 7 bases fitting TRBD1. CDR1 GTSNPN and CDR2 SVGIG come from the germline V gene (reference sequence). This CDR3 has 12 residues. The V segment lost 3 bases and the J segment 4 bases; nucleotides outside the gene matches: 2. The CDR3 DNA is TGTGCCTGGAGCGGGGACAGCTATGGCTACACCTTC. Protein product: CAWSGDSYGYTF.

The genes are TRBV7-9 and TRBJ1-4; D is ambiguous. V lost 1 base and J 3 bases, leaving 3 bases between the germline ends. Germline V gene data show CDR1 as SEHNR and CDR2 as FQNEAQ (reference sequence). The CDR3 has 13 residues. CDR3 sequence reads: CASSLDSNEKLFF. CDR3 nucleotide sequence: TGTGCCAGCAGCTTAGACTCTAATGAAAAACTGTTTTTT.

The genes are TRBV30 and TRBJ2-7; no definite D call. V was clipped by 1 base and J by 0 bases, with 10 bases between them. The V gene's germline CDR1 is GTSNPN and CDR2 SVGIG (reference sequence). The CDR3 extends over 14 amino acids. The CDR3 protein is CAWSDRRISYEQYF. CDR3 bases: TGTGCCTGGAGTGACAGACGGATCTCCTACGAGCAGTACTTC.

This clone was seen more than once but under ten times. The rearrangement links TRBV5-1 to TRBJ2-7; 11 bases map to TRBD1. The CDR3 runs 17 residues. V was clipped by 4 bases and J by 0 bases; unmatched bases: 9. The germline V gene has CDR1 SGHRS and CDR2 YFSETQ. DNA for the CDR3: TGCGCCAGCAGCCTACCCGGACAGGGGGCTTTCTCCTACGAGCAGTACTTC. It specifies CASSLPGQGAFSYEQYF.